Shown below are 29 T cell receptor beta chains from a single sample sequenced in a study of identical twins. TCRdb re-analysed the 5' RACE reads in MiXCR, keeping a single row per CDR3 protein. The table has hundreds of thousands of distinct CDR3 sequences, roughly 12% seen once; the top ten hold around 1.5%. These data were likewise used in another study, on yellow fever vaccine responses in identical twins.

The sample comprised PBMCs. Receptor source: a woman under 30 in good health.

This rearrangement joins TRBV13 to TRBJ2-1, with 8 bases that match TRBD2. The CDR3 consists of 14 residues. Germline CDR1 PRHDT, CDR2 FYEKMQ (reference sequence). V shed 5 bases and J 8 bases; nucleotides not matched to a gene: 8. CDR3 DNA: TGTGCCAGCAGCATCGGGAGGGCCCCAGATGAGCAGTTCTTC. Its translation: CASSIGRAPDEQFF.

This clonotype was observed many times. The chain links TRBV15 to TRBJ1-2; D uncertain. Germline values: CDR1 LNHNV, CDR2 YYDKDF (reference sequence). The CDR3 covers 13 residues. Trimming shortened V by 0 bases and J by 5 bases, and 7 bases separated the two germline ends. The CDR3 here is CATSRDYAYGYTF. DNA for the CDR3: TGTGCCACCAGCAGAGATTACGCGTATGGCTACACCTTC.

This chain uses TRBV20-1 with TRBJ2-5; possibly TRBD2 for D (6 bases). The V gene lost 6 bases and the J gene lost 7 bases, with 18 bases spanning the gap. The CDR3 length is 13 residues. Germline loops: CDR1 DFQATT, CDR2 SNEGSKA (reference sequence). The CDR3 DNA sequence: TGCAGTGCCCCCATTGATGGAGGGAGGACCCAGTACTTC. Residues: CSAPIDGGRTQYF.

This chain joins TRBV7-8 and TRBJ2-1, with 7 nucleotides matching TRBD2. The CDR3 covers 15 residues. Per germline, CDR1 SGHVS and CDR2 FQNEAQ. V lost 4 bases to trimming and J lost 5 bases; unmatched junction nucleotides: 8. The DNA for the CDR3 is TGTGCCAGCAGCTCCCTCAGGACTAGTAACAATGAGCAGTTCTTC. It specifies CASSSLRTSNNEQFF.

This clonotype was seen a handful of times. The CDR3 protein is CASSEVGTDTQYF. The CDR3 nucleotides are TGTGCCAGCAGTGAGGTGGGCACAGATACGCAGTATTTT. The gene calls are TRBV2 and TRBJ2-3; D ambiguous. V dropped 3 bases and J dropped 1 base, with 5 bases sitting between them. Germline assignment: CDR1 SNHLY and CDR2 FYNNEI. There are 13 residues in the CDR3.

The sample holds many counts of this clonotype. The V and J genes are TRBV4-1 and TRBJ2-3; D gene ambiguous. Germline CDR1 reads MGHRA; CDR2 reads YSYEKL. The CDR3 has 15 amino acids. The V end lost 3 bases, the J end lost 4 bases, and 14 bases lay between the germline ends. DNA of the CDR3: TGCGCCAGCAGCCATAGGGTCTCCCAGTCAGATACGCAGTATTTT. It translates to CASSHRVSQSDTQYF.

This clonotype appeared a few times. The V call is TRBV7-9, the J call TRBJ2-3; maybe TRBD1 (6 bases). The length of the CDR3 is 14 residues. Between the trimmed V and J ends, which lost 4 bases and 2 bases, there was a span of 10 bases. Germline V gene data show CDR1 as SEHNR and CDR2 as FQNEAQ (reference sequence). The CDR3 DNA reads as TGTGCCAGCAGCTCCAGGGACATCACAGATACGCAGTATTTT. It is translated as CASSSRDITDTQYF.

The table lists this clonotype with a few counts. The chain joins TRBV9 to TRBJ2-1, with a tentative D call TRBD1 (6 bases). CDR3 length: 13 residues. The V gene lost 0 bases and the J gene lost 9 bases, with 10 bases spanning the gap. Germline CDR1 is SGDLS and CDR2 is YYNGEE. CDR3 loop: CASSVDVGAEQFF. The CDR3 nucleotides are TGTGCCAGCAGCGTAGATGTGGGGGCTGAGCAGTTCTTC.

This chain joins TRBV2 and TRBJ2-3; the match to TRBD2 covers 10 bases. Germline V lookup: CDR1 SNHLY, CDR2 FYNNEI. Unmatched junction bases numbered 5, after V lost 2 bases and J lost 3 bases. The CDR3 totals 16 residues. CDR3 in DNA: TGTGCCAGCAGTGAAACCCTAGCGGGAGTAACAGATACGCAGTATTTT. Amino acid sequence: CASSETLAGVTDTQYF.

This clonotype was observed a few times. In DNA form, the CDR3 reads TGTGCCAGCAGCCGCTTTTGGACAGGGAAGAACACCGGGGAGCTGTTTTTT. Its translation: CASSRFWTGKNTGELFF. V usage is TRBV7-9 and J usage is TRBJ2-2; 8 positions agree with TRBD1. The germline V gene encodes CDR1 SEHNR and CDR2 FQNEAQ (reference sequence). V trimming: 5 bases; J trimming: 1 base; junction bases outside the gene matches: 9. The CDR3 runs to 17 residues.

The chain combines TRBV5-1 with TRBJ1-1; D unresolved. The CDR3 covers 15 residues. The V and J ends lost 3 bases and 0 bases respectively, with 12 bases between them. CDR1 and CDR2 (germline): SGHRS, YFSETQ. The CDR3 sequence: CASSWRAEMNTEAFF. CDR3 DNA: TGCGCCAGCAGCTGGAGGGCAGAGATGAACACTGAAGCTTTCTTT.

The chain combines TRBV18 with TRBJ2-2; no clear D. V was cut by 3 bases and J by 6 bases, with 8 bases left in between. Germline CDR1 and CDR2: KGHSH and LQKENI. The CDR3 consists of 13 residues. The CDR3 nucleotides read TGTGCCAGCTCACCGAATTCCTCCGGGGAGCTGTTTTTT. Translation: CASSPNSSGELFF.

This chain links TRBV7-2 with TRBJ2-7; the match to TRBD2 covers 8 bases. Germline V gives CDR1 SGHTA, CDR2 FQGNSA. V shed 6 bases, J shed 6 bases, and the junction held 16 bases outside the gene matches. The CDR3 totals 16 residues. CDR3: CASSSNLAGPWSEQYF. The CDR3 region has the DNA TGTGCCAGCAGTTCCAATTTAGCGGGACCGTGGAGCGAGCAGTACTTC.

This clonotype was observed a handful of times. V and J are TRBV20-1 and TRBJ1-2; unclear D gene. V lost 2 bases and J lost 8, with 15 bases in between. This CDR3 is built from 13 residues. Germline V gene sequence: CDR1 DFQATT, CDR2 SNEGSKA (reference sequence). For the CDR3, the DNA is TGCAGTGCTAGACCGCCCGGGTTGCGAGGCTACACCTTC. Its translation is CSARPPGLRGYTF.

V usage is TRBV29-1 and J usage is TRBJ2-1; tentatively, D is TRBD2 (6 bases). CDR3 size: 12 residues. The ends were cut back, 4 bases at V and 8 bases at J, with 12 bases in the middle. Germline V gene sequence: CDR1 SQVTM, CDR2 ANQGSEA. CDR3 coding DNA: TGCAGCGTTGTAGAGGGAGGCGATGAGCAGTTCTTC. Its translation is CSVVEGGDEQFF.

This clonotype was seen many times. The V call is TRBV11-2, the J call TRBJ2-3, with TRBD2 as a possible D gene (5 bases). Germline assignment: CDR1 SGHAT and CDR2 FQNNGV. The CDR3 contains 16 residues. Trimming cost V 5 bases and J 3 bases, with 18 bases left between them. The CDR3 DNA reads as TGTGCCAGCAGCGCCCGGACTGGCAGATTTACAGATACGCAGTATTTT. This translates into CASSARTGRFTDTQYF.

This clonotype was seen only a few times. The CDR3 nucleotides read TGCAGTGCTAGTCGGTCTAACAATGAGCAGTTCTTC. As protein: CSASRSNNEQFF. This chain uses TRBV20-1 with TRBJ2-1; D call uncertain. V was clipped by 3 bases and J by 5 bases, with 8 bases between them. Germline CDR1 DFQATT, CDR2 SNEGSKA (reference sequence). The CDR3 has 12 residues.

J is TRBJ2-5 and V is TRBV29-1, with a possible D match to TRBD1 (7 bases). The CDR3 length is 14 residues. The ends were cut back, 4 bases at V and 3 bases at J, with 15 bases in the middle. Germline V CDR1 and CDR2: SQVTM, ANQGSEA. The CDR3 reads CSVVPGGLKETQYF. The CDR3 DNA follows: TGCAGCGTTGTCCCAGGGGGGTTGAAAGAGACCCAGTACTTC.

V usage is TRBV19 and J usage is TRBJ2-3, with D possibly TRBD2 on 6 matching bases. Germline V gene data show CDR1 as LNHDA and CDR2 as SQIVND (reference sequence). V lost 8 bases and J lost 4, with 13 bases in between. The CDR3 extends over 13 amino acids. CDR3 region: CASRDWRADTQYF. The CDR3 bases are TGTGCCAGTCGGGACTGGAGGGCAGATACGCAGTATTTT.

The chain has TRBV3-1 and TRBJ1-1, with D possibly being TRBD1 (6 bases). This CDR3 has 15 residues. With 3 bases removed from V and 2 bases from J, the gap between germline ends came to 13 bases. Germline CDR1 and CDR2: LGHDT and YNNKEL (reference sequence). This chain's CDR3 is CASSQSTGSNTEAFF. CDR3 nucleotides: TGTGCCAGCAGCCAGAGTACAGGGTCAAACACTGAAGCTTTCTTT.

This clonotype was picked up a small number of times. This chain connects TRBV12-3 or TRBV12-4 to TRBJ1-1, with D hard to call. This CDR3 has 13 residues. V was trimmed by 6 bases and J by 8 bases, leaving 16 bases between them. CDR3 coding DNA: TGTGCCAGCAGCCCAGCGGGCAGTTACGAAGCTTTCTTT. Amino acids: CASSPAGSYEAFF.

The table lists this clonotype with a few counts. The V gene is TRBV4-2, the J gene TRBJ2-6; TRBD1 matches at 7 bases. The V and J ends lost 5 bases and 0 bases, in that order; junction bases with no gene match: 16. The V gene's germline CDR1 is LGHNA and CDR2 YNFKEQ. This CDR3 comprises 20 residues. CDR3 amino acids: CASSTFTGAGGFSGANVLTF. CDR3 nucleotides: TGTGCCAGCAGCACCTTCACCGGGGCAGGGGGTTTCTCTGGGGCCAACGTCCTGACTTTC.

The rearrangement links TRBV5-1 to TRBJ2-1; tentatively, D is TRBD2 (6 bases). V was trimmed by 4 bases and J by 8 bases, leaving 19 bases between them. The CDR3 is 15 amino acids. Germline V gene data show CDR1 as SGHRS and CDR2 as YFSETQ. CDR3 region: CASSQDPLWRDEQFF. The DNA of the CDR3 is TGCGCCAGCAGCCAGGACCCGCTCTGGAGGGATGAGCAGTTCTTC. The full variable domain, in which reference TRBV5-1 and TRBJ2-1 provide the parts outside the CDR3, is KAGVTQTPRYLIKTRGQQVTLSCSPISGHRSVSWYQQTPGQGLQFLFEYFSETQRNKGNFPGRFSGRQFSNSRSEMNVSTLELGDSALYLCASSQDPLWRDEQFFGPGTRLTVL.

The genes are TRBV18 and TRBJ2-3, with D possibly being TRBD1 or TRBD2 (6 bases each). The V and J ends lost 2 bases and 8 bases respectively, with 11 bases between them. Germline CDR1 reads KGHSH; CDR2 reads LQKENI. The CDR3 loop spans 13 amino acids. The CDR3 nucleotides are TGTGCCAGCTCACCAGCCAGGGGAGGTACGCAGTATTTT. Translating gives CASSPARGGTQYF.

This clonotype was counted a single time. This chain joins TRBV3-1 and TRBJ2-3; 12 bases agree with TRBD2. The trim removed 4 bases at V and 1 base at J, leaving 9 bases unmatched. There are 18 residues in the CDR3. From germline, CDR1 is LGHDT and CDR2 YNNKEL (reference sequence). DNA for the CDR3: TGTGCCAGCAGCCCCCGGGCTAGCGGGGGGGCGGGCACAGATACGCAGTATTTT. Translated, it gives CASSPRASGGAGTDTQYF.

This clonotype was detected ten times or more. The junction shows a germline mismatch at one end, possibly a read error. The chain recombines TRBV29-1 with TRBJ2-5, with 10 bases identical to TRBD1. This CDR3 has 14 amino acids. Germline-derived CDR1 and CDR2 are SQVTM and ANQGSEA. The chain's CDR3 is CSAEGDRGLQTQYF. The CDR3 nucleotides read TGCAGCGCTGAAGGGGACAGGGGACTTCAGACCCAGTACTTC.

The sample holds one count of this clonotype. Without the conserved terminal phenylalanine or tryptophan, this CDR3 likely stems from a read error. The rearrangement joins TRBV7-2 to TRBJ2-1; tentative D call: TRBD1 (6 bases). With 5 bases removed from V and 6 bases from J, the gap between germline ends came to 14 bases. Germline V gene data show CDR1 as SGHTA and CDR2 as FQGNSA. CDR3 length: 14 amino acids. The CDR3 loop is CASSLQGKFNEQFL. For the CDR3, the DNA is TGTGCCAGCAGCCTACAGGGCAAGTTCAATGAGCAGTTCCTC.

This clonotype was counted a few times. The J gene is TRBJ2-5, the V gene TRBV15, with 8 bases identical to TRBD2. The germline CDR1 and CDR2 sequences are LNHNV and YYDKDF (reference sequence). This CDR3 is built from 15 residues. With 1 base clipped from V and 5 bases from J, the junction kept 6 bases outside the gene matches. The CDR3 coding sequence is TGTGCCACCAGCAGAGGGGCGGGAGGTCAGGAGACCCAGTACTTC. Protein product: CATSRGAGGQETQYF.

This clonotype was detected many times. The rearrangement joins TRBV5-6 to TRBJ2-7; D unclear. Looked up from germline, CDR1 is SGHDT and CDR2 is YYEEEE. Between the trimmed V and J ends, which lost 2 bases and 0 bases, there was a span of 3 bases. There are 12 residues in the CDR3. As DNA, the CDR3 is TGTGCCAGCAGCTTTGCCTCCTACGAGCAGTACTTC. It codes for CASSFASYEQYF.